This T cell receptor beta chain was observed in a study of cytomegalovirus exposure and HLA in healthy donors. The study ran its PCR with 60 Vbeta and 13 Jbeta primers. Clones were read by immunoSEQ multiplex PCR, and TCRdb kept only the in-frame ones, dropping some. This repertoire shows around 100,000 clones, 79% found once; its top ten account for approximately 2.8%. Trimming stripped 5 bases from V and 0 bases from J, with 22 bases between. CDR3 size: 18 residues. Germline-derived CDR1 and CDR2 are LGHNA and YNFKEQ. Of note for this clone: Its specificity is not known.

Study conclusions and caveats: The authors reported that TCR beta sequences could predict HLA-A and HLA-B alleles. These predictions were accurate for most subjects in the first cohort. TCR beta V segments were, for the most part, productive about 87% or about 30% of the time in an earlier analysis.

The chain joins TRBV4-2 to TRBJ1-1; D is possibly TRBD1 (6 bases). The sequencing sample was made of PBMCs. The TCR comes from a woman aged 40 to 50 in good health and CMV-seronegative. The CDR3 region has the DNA TGTGCCAGCAGCTTTGGGCAGGGGTTTTCGGACCTGAACACTGAAGCTTTCTTT. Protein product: CASSFGQGFSDLNTEAFF.